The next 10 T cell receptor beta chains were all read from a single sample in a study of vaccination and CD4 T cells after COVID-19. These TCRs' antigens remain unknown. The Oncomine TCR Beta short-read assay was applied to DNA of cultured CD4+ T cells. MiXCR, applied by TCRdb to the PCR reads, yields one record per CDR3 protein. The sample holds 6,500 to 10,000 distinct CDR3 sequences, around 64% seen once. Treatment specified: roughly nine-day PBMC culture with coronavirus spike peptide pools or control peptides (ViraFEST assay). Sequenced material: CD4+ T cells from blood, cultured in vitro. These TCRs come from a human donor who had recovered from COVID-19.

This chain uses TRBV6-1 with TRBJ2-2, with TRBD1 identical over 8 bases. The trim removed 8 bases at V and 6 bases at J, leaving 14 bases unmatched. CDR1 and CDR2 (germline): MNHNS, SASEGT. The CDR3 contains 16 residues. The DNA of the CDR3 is TGTGCCAGCTATCTTACCGGGACAGGTCGGGCCGGGGAGCTGTTTTTT. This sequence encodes CASYLTGTGRAGELFF.

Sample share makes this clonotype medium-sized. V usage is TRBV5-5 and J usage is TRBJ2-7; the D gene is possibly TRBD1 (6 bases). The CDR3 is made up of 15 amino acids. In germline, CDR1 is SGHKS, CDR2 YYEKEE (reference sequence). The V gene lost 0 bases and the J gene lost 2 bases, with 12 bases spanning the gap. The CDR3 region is CASSLALGDTYEQYF. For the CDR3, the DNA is TGTGCCAGCAGCTTGGCCTTGGGGGACACCTACGAGCAGTACTTC.

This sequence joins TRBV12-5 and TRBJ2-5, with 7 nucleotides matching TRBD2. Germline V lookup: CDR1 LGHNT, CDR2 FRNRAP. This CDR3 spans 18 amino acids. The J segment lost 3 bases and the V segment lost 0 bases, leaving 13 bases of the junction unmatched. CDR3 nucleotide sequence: TGTGCTAGTGGTTTGGTACGATCGGGTCTAGCGGTTAAAGAGACCCAGTACTTC. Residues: CASGLVRSGLAVKETQYF. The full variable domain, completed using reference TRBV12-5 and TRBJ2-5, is DARVTQTPRHKVTEMGQEVTMRCQPILGHNTVFWYRQTMMQGLELLAYFRNRAPLDDSGMPKDRFSAEMPDATLATLKIQPSEPRDSAVYFCASGLVRSGLAVKETQYFGPGTRLLVL.

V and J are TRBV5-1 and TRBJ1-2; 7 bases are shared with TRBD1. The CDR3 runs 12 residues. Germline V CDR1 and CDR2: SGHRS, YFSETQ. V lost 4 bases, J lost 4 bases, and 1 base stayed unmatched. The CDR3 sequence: CASSGTVYGYTF. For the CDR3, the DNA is TGCGCCAGCAGCGGGACAGTCTATGGCTACACCTTC.

DNA of the CDR3: TGTGCCAGCAGCCAGAGCGGGGGCCGATACAATGAGCAGTTCTTC. Its protein product is CASSQSGGRYNEQFF. The rearrangement links TRBV7-2 to TRBJ2-1; TRBD2 matches 8 bases. Looked up from germline, CDR1 is SGHTA and CDR2 is FQGNSA. The V gene end was trimmed by 5 bases and the J gene end by 4 bases; junction bases not matched to a gene: 7. CDR3 length equals 15 residues.

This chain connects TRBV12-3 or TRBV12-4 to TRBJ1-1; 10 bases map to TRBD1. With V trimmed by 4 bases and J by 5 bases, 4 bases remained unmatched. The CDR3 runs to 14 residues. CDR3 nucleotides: TGTGCCAGCAGTTGGGGACAGGGGCGGACTGAAGCTTTCTTT. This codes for CASSWGQGRTEAFF.

CDR3 nucleotide sequence: TGTGCCAGCAGTAACCAGGGACAGGTAGAGACCCAGTACTTC. It encodes CASSNQGQVETQYF. The V gene is TRBV2, the J gene TRBJ2-5; 8 nucleotides align to TRBD1. Germline assignment: CDR1 SNHLY and CDR2 FYNNEI. This CDR3 is 14 amino acids long. V shed 5 bases, J shed 4 bases, and the junction held 6 bases outside the gene matches.

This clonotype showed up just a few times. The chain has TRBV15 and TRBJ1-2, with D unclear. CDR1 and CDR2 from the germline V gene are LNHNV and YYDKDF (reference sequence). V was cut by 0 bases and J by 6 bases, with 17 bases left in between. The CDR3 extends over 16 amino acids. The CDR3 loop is CATSRDRRAGIDGYTF. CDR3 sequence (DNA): TGTGCCACCAGCAGAGATCGTAGGGCGGGGATAGATGGCTACACCTTC.

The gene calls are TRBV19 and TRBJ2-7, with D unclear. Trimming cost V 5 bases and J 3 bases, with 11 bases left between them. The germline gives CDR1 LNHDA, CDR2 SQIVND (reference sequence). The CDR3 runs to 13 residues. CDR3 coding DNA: TGTGCCAGTAGTCGAACCGACATCTACGAGCAGTACTTC. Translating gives CASSRTDIYEQYF.

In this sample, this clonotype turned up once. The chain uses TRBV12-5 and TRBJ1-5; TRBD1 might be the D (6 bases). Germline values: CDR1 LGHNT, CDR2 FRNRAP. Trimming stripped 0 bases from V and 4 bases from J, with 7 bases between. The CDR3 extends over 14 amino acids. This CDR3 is CASGLVGQNQPQHF. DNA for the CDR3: TGTGCTAGTGGTTTGGTCGGACAGAATCAGCCCCAGCATTTT.